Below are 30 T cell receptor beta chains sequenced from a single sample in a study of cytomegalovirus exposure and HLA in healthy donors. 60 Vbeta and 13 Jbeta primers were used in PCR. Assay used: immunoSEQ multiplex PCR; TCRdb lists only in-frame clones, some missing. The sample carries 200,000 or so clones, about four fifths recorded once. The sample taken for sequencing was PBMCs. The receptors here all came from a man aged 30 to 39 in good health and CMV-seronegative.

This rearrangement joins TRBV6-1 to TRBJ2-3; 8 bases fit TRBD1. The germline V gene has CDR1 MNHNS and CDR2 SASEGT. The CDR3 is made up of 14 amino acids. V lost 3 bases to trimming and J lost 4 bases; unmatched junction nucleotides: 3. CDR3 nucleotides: TGTGCCAGCAGTGACAGGGGGCGAGCAGATACGCAGTATTTT. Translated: CASSDRGRADTQYF.

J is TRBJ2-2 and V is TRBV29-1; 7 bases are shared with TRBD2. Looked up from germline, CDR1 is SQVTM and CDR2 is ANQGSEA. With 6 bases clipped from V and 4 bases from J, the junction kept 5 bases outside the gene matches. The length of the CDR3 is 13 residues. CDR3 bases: TGCAGCGTGCGACTAGCCAGCACCGGGGAGCTGTTTTTT. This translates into CSVRLASTGELFF.

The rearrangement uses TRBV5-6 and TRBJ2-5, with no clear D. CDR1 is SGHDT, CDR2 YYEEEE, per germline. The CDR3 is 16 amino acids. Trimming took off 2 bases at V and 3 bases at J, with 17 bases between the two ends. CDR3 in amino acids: CASSFVGRIVEETQYF. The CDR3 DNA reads TGTGCCAGCAGCTTCGTTGGCAGGATTGTGGAAGAGACCCAGTACTTC.

The CDR3, as DNA: TGTGCCAGCAGCTATGACAGTAACTATGGCTACACCTTC. Amino acids: CASSYDSNYGYTF. The genes are TRBV5-4 and TRBJ1-2, with a weak D call TRBD1 (5 bases). The germline V gene has CDR1 SGHNT and CDR2 YYREEE (reference sequence). The CDR3 has 13 residues. Trimming removed 3 bases from V and 1 base from J, with 7 bases in between.

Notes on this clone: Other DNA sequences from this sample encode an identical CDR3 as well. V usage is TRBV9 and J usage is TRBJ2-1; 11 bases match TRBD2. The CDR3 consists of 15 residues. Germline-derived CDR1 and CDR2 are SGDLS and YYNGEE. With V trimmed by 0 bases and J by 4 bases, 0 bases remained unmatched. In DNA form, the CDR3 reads TGTGCCAGCAGCGTAGTAGCGGGGGGGTACAATGAGCAGTTCTTC. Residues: CASSVVAGGYNEQFF.

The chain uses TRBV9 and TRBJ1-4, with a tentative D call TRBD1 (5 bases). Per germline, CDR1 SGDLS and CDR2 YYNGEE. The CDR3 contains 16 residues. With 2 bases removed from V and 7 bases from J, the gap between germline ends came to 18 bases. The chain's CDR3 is CASSVASLGRGEKLFF. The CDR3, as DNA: TGTGCCAGCAGCGTCGCTTCGTTGGGGAGGGGTGAAAAACTGTTTTTT.

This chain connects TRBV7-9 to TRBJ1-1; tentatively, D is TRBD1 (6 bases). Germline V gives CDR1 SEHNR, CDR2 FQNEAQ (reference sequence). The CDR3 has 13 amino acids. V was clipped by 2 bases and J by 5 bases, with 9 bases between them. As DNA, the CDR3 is TGTGCCAGCAGCTTACACAGGGAGACTGAAGCTTTCTTT. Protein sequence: CASSLHRETEAFF.

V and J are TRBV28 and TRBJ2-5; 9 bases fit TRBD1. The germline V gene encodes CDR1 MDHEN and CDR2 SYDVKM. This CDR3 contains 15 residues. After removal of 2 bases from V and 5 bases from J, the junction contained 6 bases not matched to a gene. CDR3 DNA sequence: TGTGCCAGCAGTTTAAGGGGGACAGGGATTGAGACCCAGTACTTC. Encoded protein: CASSLRGTGIETQYF.

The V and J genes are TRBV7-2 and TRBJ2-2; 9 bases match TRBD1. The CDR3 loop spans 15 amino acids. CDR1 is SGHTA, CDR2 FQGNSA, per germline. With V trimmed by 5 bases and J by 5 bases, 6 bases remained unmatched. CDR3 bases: TGTGCCAGCAGCCTTCAGACAGGGGGAACCGGGGAGCTGTTTTTT. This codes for CASSLQTGGTGELFF.

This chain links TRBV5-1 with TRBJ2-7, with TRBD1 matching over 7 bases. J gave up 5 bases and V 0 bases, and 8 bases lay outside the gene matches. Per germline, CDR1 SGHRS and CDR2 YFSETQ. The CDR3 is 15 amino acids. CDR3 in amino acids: CASSLALDRANEQYF. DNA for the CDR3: TGCGCCAGCAGCTTGGCCCTTGACAGGGCCAACGAGCAGTACTTC.

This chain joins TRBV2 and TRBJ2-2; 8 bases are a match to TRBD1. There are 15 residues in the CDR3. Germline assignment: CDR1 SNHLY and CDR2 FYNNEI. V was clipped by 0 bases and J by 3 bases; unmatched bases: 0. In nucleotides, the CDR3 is TGTGCCAGCAGTGAAGCGACAGGGGACACCGGGGAGCTGTTTTTT. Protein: CASSEATGDTGELFF. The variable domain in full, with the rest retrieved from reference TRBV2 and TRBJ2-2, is EPEVTQTPSHQVTQMGQEVILRCVPISNHLYFYWYRQILGQKVEFLVSFYNNEISEKSEIFDDQFSVERPDGSNFTLKIRSTKLEDSAMYFCASSEATGDTGELFFGEGSRLTVL.

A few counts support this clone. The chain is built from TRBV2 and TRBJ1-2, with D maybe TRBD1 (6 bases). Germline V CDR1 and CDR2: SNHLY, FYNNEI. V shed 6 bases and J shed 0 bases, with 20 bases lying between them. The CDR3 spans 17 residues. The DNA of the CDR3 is TGTGCCAGCAGGCCATTCTCGGACAGTCCTGCTAACTATGGCTACACCTTC. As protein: CASRPFSDSPANYGYTF.

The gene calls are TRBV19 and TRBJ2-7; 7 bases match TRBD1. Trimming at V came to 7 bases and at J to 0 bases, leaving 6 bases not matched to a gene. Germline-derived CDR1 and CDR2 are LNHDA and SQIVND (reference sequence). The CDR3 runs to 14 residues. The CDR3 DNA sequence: TGTGCCAGTACCGCACAGGGGAGCTCCTACGAGCAGTACTTC. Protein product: CASTAQGSSYEQYF.

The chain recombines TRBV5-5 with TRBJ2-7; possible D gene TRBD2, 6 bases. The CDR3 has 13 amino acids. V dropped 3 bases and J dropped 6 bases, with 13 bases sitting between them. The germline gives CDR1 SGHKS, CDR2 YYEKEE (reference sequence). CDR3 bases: TGTGCCAGCAGCTGGGGGGAGGTAAGCGAGCAGTACTTC. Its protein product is CASSWGEVSEQYF.

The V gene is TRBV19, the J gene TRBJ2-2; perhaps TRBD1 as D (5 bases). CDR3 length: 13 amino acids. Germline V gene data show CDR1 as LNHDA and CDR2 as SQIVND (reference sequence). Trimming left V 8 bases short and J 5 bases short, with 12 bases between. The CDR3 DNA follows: TGTGCCAGTTTTTCCAGGGTTACCGGGGAGCTGTTTTTT. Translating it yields CASFSRVTGELFF.

The CDR3 DNA reads as TGCGCCAGCAGCTTGGCGGTCGGGACTAGCGAGACCCAGTACTTC. It yields the protein CASSLAVGTSETQYF. The chain employs TRBV5-1 and TRBJ2-5; the match to TRBD2 covers 9 bases. V was clipped by 0 bases and J by 5 bases; unmatched bases: 5. This CDR3 is 15 amino acids long. From germline, CDR1 is SGHRS and CDR2 YFSETQ.

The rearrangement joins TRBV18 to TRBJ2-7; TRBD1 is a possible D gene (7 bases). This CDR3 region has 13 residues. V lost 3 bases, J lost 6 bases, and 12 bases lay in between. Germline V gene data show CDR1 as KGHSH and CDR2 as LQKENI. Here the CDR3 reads CASSPNRGGEQYF. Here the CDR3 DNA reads TGTGCCAGCTCACCGAACAGGGGAGGCGAGCAGTACTTC.

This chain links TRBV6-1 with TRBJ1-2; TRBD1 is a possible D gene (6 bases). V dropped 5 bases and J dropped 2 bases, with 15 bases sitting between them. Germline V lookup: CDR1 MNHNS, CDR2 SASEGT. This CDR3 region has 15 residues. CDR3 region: CASSKPGHGNYGYTF. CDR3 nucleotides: TGTGCCAGCAGTAAACCGGGACATGGAAACTATGGCTACACCTTC.

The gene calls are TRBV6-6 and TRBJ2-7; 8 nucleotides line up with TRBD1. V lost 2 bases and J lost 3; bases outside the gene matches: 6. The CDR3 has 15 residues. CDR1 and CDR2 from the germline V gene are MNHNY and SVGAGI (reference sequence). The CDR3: CASSYRTGKNYEQYF. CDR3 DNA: TGTGCCAGCAGTTACCGGACAGGGAAGAACTACGAGCAGTACTTC.

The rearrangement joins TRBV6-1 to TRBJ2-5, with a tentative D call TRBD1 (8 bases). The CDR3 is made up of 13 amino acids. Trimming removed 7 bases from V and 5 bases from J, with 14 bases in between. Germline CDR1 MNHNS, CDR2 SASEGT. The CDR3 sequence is CASKTGGGETQYF. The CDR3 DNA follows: TGTGCCAGCAAAACAGGGGGAGGGGAGACCCAGTACTTC.

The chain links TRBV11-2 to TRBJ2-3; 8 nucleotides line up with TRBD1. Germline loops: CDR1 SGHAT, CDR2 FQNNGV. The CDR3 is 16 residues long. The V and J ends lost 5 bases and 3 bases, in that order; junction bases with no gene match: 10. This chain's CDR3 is CASSATGGPVTDTQYF. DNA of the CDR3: TGTGCCAGCAGCGCCACAGGGGGGCCTGTTACAGATACGCAGTATTTT. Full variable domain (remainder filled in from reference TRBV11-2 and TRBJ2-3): EAGVAQSPRYKIIEKRQSVAFWCNPISGHATLYWYQQILGQGPKLLIQFQNNGVVDDSQLPKDRFSAERLKGVDSTLKIQPAKLEDSAVYLCASSATGGPVTDTQYFGPGTRLTVL.

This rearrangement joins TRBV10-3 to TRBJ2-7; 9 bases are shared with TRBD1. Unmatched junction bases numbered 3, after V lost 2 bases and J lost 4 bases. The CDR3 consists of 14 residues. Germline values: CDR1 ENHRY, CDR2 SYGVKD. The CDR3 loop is CAISEGQGKYEQYF. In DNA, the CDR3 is TGTGCCATCAGTGAGGGACAGGGGAAATACGAGCAGTACTTC.

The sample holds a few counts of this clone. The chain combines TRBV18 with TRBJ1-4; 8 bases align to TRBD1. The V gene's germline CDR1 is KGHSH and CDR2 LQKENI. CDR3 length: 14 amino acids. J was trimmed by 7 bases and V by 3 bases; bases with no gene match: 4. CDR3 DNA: TGTGCCAGCTCACCCGACAGGGGAGGTGAAAAACTGTTTTTT. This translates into CASSPDRGGEKLFF. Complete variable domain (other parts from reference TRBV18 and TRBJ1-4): NAGVMQNPRHLVRRRGQEARLRCSPMKGHSHVYWYRQLPEEGLKFMVYLQKENIIDESGMPKERFSAEFPKEGPSILRIQQVVRGDSAAYFCASSPDRGGEKLFFGSGTQLSVL.

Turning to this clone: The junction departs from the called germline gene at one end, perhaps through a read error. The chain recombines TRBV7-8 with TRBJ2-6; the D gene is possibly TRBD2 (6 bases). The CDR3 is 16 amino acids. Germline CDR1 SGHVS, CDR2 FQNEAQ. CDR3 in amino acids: CASSFRDSFGASVLTF. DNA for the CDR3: TGTGCCAGCAGCTTCAGGGACTCTTTTGGGGCCAGCGTCCTGACTTTC. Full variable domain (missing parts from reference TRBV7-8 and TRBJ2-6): GAGVSQSPRYKVAKRGQDVALRCDPISGHVSLFWYQQALGQGPEFLTYFQNEAQLDKSGLPSDRFFAERPEGSVSTLKIQRTQQEDSAVYLCASSFRDSFGASVLTFGAGSRLTVL.

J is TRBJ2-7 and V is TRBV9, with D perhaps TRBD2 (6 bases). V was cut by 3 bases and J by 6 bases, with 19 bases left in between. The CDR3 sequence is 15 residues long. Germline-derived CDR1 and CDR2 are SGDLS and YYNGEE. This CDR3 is CASSALVGPGGEQYF. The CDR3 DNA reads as TGTGCCAGCAGCGCACTTGTGGGGCCCGGGGGCGAGCAGTACTTC.

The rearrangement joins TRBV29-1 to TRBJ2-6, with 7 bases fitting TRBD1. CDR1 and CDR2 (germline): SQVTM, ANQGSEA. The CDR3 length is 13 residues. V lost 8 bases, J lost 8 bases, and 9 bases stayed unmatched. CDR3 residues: CSCTGTDTNVLTF. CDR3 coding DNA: TGCAGCTGTACCGGGACAGACACCAACGTCCTGACTTTC.

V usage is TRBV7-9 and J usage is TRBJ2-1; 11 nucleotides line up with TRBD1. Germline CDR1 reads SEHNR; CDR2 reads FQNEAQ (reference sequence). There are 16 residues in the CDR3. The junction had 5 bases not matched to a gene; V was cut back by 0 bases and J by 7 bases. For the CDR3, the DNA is TGTGCCAGCAGCTTAGCGGTCGGGACAGGGGGGAATGAGCAGTTCTTC. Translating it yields CASSLAVGTGGNEQFF.

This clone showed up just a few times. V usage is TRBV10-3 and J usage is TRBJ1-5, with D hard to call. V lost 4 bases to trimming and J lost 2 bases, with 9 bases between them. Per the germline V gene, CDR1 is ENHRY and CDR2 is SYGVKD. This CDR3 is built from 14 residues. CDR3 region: CAISGAWGNQPQHF. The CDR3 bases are TGTGCCATCAGTGGGGCGTGGGGCAATCAGCCCCAGCATTTT.

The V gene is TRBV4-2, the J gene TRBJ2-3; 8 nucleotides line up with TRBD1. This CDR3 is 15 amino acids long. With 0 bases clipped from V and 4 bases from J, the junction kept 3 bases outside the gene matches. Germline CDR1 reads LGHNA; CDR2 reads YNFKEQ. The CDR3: CASSQEQGAADTQYF. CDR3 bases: TGTGCCAGCAGCCAAGAGCAGGGGGCTGCAGATACGCAGTATTTT.

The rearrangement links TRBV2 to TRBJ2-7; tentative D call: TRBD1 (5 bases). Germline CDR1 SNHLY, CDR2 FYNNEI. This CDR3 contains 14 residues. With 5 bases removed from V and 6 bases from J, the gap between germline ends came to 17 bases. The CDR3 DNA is TGTGCCAGCAGTTTTCAGGGTACTATCGGCGAGCAGTACTTC. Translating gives CASSFQGTIGEQYF.